This T cell receptor (beta chain) was profiled in a study of spatial heterogeneity in lung cancer. At the level of the study: Sequencing was performed on follow-up PBMC samples when available, collected at a median of approximately 26 months after resection. Each unique TCR and UMI combination was seen more than ten times on average in raw reads.

Time point noted: blood at routine non-recurrence follow-up after resection. The study sequenced unsorted whole RNA from tumor, nontumor lung or frozen PBMC. Study results and caveats: Compared with follow-up, resection was when ubiquitous expanded tumor TCRs appeared in blood more.

This clonotype was recorded many times. Its matching antigen is unknown. Every molecule of TCR cDNA had its own unique molecular identifier. Each CDR3 protein is one row after TCRdb ran MiXCR on the 5' RACE reads. The table includes fewer than 55,000 distinct CDR3 sequences, about 7.4% detected once. The CDR3 totals 14 residues. CDR1 and CDR2 from the germline V gene are MDHEN and SYDVKM. Trimming took off 8 bases at V and 0 bases at J, with 13 bases between the two ends. Sequencing was performed on PBMCs, taken at follow-up. The receptor was isolated from a female donor with early-stage non-small cell lung cancer. This rearrangement joins TRBV28 to TRBJ1-1; D gene ambiguous. This CDR3 reads CASGDEIMNTEAFF. The CDR3 region has the DNA TGTGCCAGCGGAGACGAAATTATGAACACTGAAGCTTTCTTT.